This T cell receptor beta chain was obtained from a study of regulatory T cells in long-lasting Graves disease. From germline, CDR1 is SEHNR and CDR2 FQNEAQ (reference sequence). The V end was cut by 6 bases, the J end by 4 bases, with 16 bases between. The CDR3 runs 14 residues. Documented time point: newly diagnosed GD, antithyroid drugs for less than 3 months. Extracted RNA from PBMCs served as the source of the TCR library. This clonotype was seen repeatedly, ten times or more. What it binds is not known. For TCR beta, libraries came from iRepertoire HTBI primers and Arm-PCR of CDR3 regions. From the multiplex PCR reads, TCRdb called clonotypes with MiXCR, one entry per CDR3 protein. The sample lists more than 300,000 distinct CDR3 sequences, 12% occurring once. Overall study results and limits: Favoring TRBV28, TRBJ1-2 and TRBJ2-5 was a feature seen in persistent disease.

These data are also associated with another study on T cells in Graves' hyperthyroidism and ophthalmopathy.

This sequence was found in a woman aged 18-30 years with Graves disease. V is TRBV7-9 and J is TRBJ2-7; D is possibly TRBD2 (6 bases). The sample in question was peripheral blood mononuclear cells (PBMCs), obtained at new diagnosis, from a patient treated with antithyroid drugs. CDR3 DNA sequence: TGTGCCAGCAGTTTACGGGGGAGGCCGTACGAGCAGTACTTC. Protein sequence: CASSLRGRPYEQYF.